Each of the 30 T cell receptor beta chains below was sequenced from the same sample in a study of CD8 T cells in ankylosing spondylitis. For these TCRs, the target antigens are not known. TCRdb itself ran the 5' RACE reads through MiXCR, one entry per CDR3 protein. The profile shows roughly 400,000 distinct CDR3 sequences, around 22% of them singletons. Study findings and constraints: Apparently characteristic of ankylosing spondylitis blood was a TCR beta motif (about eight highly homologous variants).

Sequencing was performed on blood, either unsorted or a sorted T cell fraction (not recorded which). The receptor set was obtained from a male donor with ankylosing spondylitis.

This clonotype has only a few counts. For the CDR3, the DNA is TGCAGCGCGGGACTAGCGGGAGGGTACGAGCAGTACTTC. Amino acids: CSAGLAGGYEQYF. V and J are TRBV29-1 and TRBJ2-7; the match to TRBD2 covers 16 bases. The V segment lost 7 bases and the J segment 4 bases; nucleotides outside the gene matches: 1. This CDR3 has 13 amino acids. Germline CDR1 reads SQVTM; CDR2 reads ANQGSEA.

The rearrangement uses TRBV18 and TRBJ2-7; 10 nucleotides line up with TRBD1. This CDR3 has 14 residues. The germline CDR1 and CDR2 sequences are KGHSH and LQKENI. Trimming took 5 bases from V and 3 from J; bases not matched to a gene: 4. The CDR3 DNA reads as TGTGCCAGCTCAACCGGGACAGGGGACTACGAGCAGTACTTC. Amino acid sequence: CASSTGTGDYEQYF.

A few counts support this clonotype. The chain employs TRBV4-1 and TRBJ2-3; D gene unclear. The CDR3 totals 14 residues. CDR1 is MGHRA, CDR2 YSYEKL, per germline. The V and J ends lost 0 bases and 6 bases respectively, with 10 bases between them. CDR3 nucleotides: TGCGCCAGCAGCCAAGAGGCGTTGTCCGATACGCAGTATTTT. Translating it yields CASSQEALSDTQYF.

Here the CDR3 reads CASSLALGTEAFF. DNA of the CDR3: TGTGCCAGCAGCCTAGCCCTGGGCACTGAAGCTTTCTTT. This chain connects TRBV3-1 to TRBJ1-1, with no clear D. This CDR3 region has 13 residues. Trimming removed 4 bases at V and 4 bases at J, with 10 bases between. CDR1 and CDR2 (germline): LGHDT, YNNKEL (reference sequence).

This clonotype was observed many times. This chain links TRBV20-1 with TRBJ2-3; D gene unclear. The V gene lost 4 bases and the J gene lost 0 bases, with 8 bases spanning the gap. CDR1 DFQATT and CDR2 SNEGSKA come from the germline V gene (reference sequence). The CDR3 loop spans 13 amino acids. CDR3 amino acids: CSATDWSTDTQYF. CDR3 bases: TGCAGTGCTACTGACTGGAGCACAGATACGCAGTATTTT.

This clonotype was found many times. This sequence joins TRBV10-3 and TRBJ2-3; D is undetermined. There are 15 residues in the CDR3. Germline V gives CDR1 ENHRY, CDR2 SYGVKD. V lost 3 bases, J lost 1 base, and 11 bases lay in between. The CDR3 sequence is CAISDAARRTDTQYF. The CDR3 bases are TGTGCCATCAGTGATGCGGCGAGACGCACAGATACGCAGTATTTT.

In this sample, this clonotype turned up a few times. The CDR3 nucleotides are TGTGCCAGCAGTTTAAATAGCGGGATGAGCACAGATACGCAGTATTTT. Its translation: CASSLNSGMSTDTQYF. The chain uses TRBV12-3 or TRBV12-4 and TRBJ2-3, with 8 bases matching TRBD2. J was trimmed by 0 bases and V by 2 bases; bases with no gene match: 4. The CDR3 is 16 residues long.

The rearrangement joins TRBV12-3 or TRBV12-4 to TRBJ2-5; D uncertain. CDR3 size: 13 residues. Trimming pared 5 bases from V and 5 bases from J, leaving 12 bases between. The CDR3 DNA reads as TGTGCCAGCAGTCCTCTCCGGGCGGAGACCCAGTACTTC. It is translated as CASSPLRAETQYF.

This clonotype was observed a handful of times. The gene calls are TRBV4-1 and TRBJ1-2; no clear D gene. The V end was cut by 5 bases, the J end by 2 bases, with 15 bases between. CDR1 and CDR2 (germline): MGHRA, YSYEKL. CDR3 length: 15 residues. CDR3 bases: TGCGCCAGCAGCTCATTCGTCGGGGTGAACTATGGCTACACCTTC. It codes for CASSSFVGVNYGYTF.

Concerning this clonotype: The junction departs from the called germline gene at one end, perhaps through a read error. CDR3 bases: TGTGCCAGCAGCTTATACACGATCCGGATCTTC. Translation gives CASSLYTIRIF. The V gene is TRBV7-2, the J gene TRBJ2-1, with D hard to call. The CDR3 runs 11 residues. Germline CDR1 reads SGHTA; CDR2 reads FQGNSA. The variable domain in full, with the rest retrieved from reference TRBV7-2 and TRBJ2-1, is GAGVSQSPSNKVTEKGKDVELRCDPISGHTALYWYRQSLGQGLEFLIYFQGNSAPDKSGLPSDRFSAERTGGSVSTLTIQRTQQEDSAVYLCASSLYTIRIFGPGTRLTVL.

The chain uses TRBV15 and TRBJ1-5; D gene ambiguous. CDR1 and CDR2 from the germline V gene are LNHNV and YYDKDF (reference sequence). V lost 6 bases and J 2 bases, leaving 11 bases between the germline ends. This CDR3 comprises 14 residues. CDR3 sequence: CATRPAPGNQPQHF. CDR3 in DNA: TGTGCCACCAGGCCGGCCCCGGGCAATCAGCCCCAGCATTTT.

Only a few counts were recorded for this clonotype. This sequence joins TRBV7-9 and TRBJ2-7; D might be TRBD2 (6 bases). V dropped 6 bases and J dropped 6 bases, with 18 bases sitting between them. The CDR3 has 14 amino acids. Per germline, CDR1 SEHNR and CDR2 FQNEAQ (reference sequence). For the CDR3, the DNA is TGTGCCAGCAGTCAAGGTGCGGGGACGGGCGAGCAGTACTTC. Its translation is CASSQGAGTGEQYF.

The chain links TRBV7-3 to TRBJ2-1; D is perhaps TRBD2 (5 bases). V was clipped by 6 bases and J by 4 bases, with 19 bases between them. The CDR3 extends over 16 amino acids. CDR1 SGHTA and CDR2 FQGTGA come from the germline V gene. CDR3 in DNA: TGTGCCAGCAGTCCCTCTAGCCGCGACTGGTACAATGAGCAGTTCTTC. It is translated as CASSPSSRDWYNEQFF.

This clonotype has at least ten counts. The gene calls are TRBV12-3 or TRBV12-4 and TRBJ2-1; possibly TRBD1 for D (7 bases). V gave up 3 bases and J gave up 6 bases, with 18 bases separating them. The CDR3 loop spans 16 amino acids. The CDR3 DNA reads TGTGCCAGCAGTTTGAGCTGGAGGGGGCGAGGCAATGAGCAGTTCTTC. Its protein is CASSLSWRGRGNEQFF.

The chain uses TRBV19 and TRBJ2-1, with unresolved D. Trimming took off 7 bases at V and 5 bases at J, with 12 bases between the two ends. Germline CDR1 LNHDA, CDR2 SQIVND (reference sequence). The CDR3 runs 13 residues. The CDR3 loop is CASTQPPNNEQFF. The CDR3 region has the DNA TGTGCCAGTACCCAGCCGCCCAACAATGAGCAGTTCTTC. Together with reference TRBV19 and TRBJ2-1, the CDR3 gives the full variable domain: DGGITQSPKYLFRKEGQNVTLSCEQNLNHDAMYWYRQDPGQGLRLIYYSQIVNDFQKGDIAEGYSVSREKKESFPLTVTSAQKNPTAFYLCASTQPPNNEQFFGPGTRLTVL.

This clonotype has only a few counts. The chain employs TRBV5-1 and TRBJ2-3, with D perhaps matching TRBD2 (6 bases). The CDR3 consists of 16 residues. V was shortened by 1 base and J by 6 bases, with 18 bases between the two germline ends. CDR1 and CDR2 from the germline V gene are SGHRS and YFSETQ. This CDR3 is CASSLRSGVVVDTQYF. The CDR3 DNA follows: TGCGCCAGCAGCTTGAGGTCGGGAGTAGTAGTTGATACGCAGTATTTT. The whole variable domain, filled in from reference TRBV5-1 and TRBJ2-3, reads KAGVTQTPRYLIKTRGQQVTLSCSPISGHRSVSWYQQTPGQGLQFLFEYFSETQRNKGNFPGRFSGRQFSNSRSEMNVSTLELGDSALYLCASSLRSGVVVDTQYFGPGTRLTVL.

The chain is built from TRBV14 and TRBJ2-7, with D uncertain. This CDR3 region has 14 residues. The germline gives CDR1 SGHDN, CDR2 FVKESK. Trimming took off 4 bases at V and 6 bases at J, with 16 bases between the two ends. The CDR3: CASSLLPTASEQYF. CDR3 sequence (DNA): TGTGCCAGCAGCCTTCTCCCAACGGCGAGCGAGCAGTACTTC.

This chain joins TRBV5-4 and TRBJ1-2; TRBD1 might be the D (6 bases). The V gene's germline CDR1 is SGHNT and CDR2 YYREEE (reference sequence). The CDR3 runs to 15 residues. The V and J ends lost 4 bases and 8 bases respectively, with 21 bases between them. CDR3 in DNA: TGTGCCAGCAGCCAAGCCCTACGGGACATCGCCGGCTACACCTTC. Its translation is CASSQALRDIAGYTF.

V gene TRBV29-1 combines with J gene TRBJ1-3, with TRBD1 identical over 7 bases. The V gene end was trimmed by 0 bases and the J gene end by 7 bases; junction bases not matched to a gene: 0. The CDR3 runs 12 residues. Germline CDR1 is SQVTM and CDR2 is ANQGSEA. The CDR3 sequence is CSVEDRGNTIYF. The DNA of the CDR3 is TGCAGCGTTGAAGACAGGGGGAACACCATATATTTT.

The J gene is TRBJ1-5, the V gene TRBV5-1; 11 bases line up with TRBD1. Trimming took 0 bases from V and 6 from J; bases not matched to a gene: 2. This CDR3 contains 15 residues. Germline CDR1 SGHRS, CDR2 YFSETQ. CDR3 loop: CASSLDGTGGQPQHF. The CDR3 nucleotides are TGCGCCAGCAGCTTGGACGGGACAGGGGGTCAGCCCCAGCATTTT.

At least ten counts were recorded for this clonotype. The CDR3 sequence is CASSLRGGAYEQYF. In nucleotides, the CDR3 is TGCGCCAGCAGCTTGCGGGGGGGGGCGTACGAGCAGTACTTC. The chain couples TRBV5-1 to TRBJ2-7, with 8 bases fitting TRBD2. Germline CDR1 SGHRS, CDR2 YFSETQ. The V and J ends lost 1 base and 4 bases, in that order; junction bases with no gene match: 4. This CDR3 contains 14 residues.

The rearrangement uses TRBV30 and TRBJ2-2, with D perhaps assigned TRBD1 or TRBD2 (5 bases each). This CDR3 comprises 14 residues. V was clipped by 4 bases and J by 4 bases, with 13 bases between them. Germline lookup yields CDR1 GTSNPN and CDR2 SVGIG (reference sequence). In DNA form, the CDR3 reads TGTGCCTGGACCCCACGAGGGGTCACCGGGGAGCTGTTTTTT. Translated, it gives CAWTPRGVTGELFF.

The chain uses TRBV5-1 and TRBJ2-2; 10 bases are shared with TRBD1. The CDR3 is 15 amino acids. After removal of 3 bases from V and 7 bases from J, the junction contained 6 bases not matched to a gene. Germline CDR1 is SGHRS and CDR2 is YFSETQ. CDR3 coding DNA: TGCGCCAGCAGCTCGACAGGGGGCGGCGGCGGGGAGCTGTTTTTT. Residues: CASSSTGGGGGELFF. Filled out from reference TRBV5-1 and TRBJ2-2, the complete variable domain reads KAGVTQTPRYLIKTRGQQVTLSCSPISGHRSVSWYQQTPGQGLQFLFEYFSETQRNKGNFPGRFSGRQFSNSRSEMNVSTLELGDSALYLCASSSTGGGGGELFFGEGSRLTVL.

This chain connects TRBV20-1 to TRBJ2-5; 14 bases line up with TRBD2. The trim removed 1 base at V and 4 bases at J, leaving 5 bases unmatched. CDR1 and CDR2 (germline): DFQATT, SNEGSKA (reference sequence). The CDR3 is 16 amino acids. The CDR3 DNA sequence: TGCAGTGCTAGAGGGACTAGCGGGAGGTTTGGAGAGACCCAGTACTTC. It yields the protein CSARGTSGRFGETQYF.

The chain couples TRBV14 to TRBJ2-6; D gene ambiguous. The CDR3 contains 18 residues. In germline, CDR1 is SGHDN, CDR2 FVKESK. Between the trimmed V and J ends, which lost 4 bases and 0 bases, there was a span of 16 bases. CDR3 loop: CASSLWTESYSGANVLTF. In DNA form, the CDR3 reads TGTGCCAGCAGCCTGTGGACCGAAAGTTACTCTGGGGCCAACGTCCTGACTTTC.

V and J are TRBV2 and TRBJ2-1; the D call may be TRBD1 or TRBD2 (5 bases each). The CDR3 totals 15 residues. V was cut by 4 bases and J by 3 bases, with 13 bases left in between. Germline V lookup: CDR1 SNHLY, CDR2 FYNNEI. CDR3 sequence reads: CASSVEGFGYNEQFF. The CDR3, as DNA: TGTGCCAGCAGTGTTGAGGGGTTCGGCTACAATGAGCAGTTCTTC.

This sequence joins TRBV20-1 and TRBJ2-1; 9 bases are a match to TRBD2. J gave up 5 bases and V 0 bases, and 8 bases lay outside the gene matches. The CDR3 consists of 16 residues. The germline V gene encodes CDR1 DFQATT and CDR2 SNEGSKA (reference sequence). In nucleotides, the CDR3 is TGCAGTGCTAGAGAATTCTTCCTAGCGGGACACAATGAGCAGTTCTTC. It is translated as CSAREFFLAGHNEQFF.

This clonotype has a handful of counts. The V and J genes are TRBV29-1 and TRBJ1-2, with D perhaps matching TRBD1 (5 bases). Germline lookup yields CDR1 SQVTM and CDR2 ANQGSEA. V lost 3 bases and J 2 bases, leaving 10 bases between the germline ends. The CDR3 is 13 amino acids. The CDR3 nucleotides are TGCAGCGTTGAGCAGGGCGCGAACTATGGCTACACCTTC. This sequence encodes CSVEQGANYGYTF.

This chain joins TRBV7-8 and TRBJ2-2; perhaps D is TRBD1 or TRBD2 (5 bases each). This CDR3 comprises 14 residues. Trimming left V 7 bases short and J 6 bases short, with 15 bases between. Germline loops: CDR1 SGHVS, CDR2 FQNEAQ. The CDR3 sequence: CASNPRGNPGELFF. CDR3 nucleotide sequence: TGTGCCAGCAACCCCCGGGGCAATCCCGGGGAGCTGTTTTTT. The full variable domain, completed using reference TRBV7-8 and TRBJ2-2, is GAGVSQSPRYKVAKRGQDVALRCDPISGHVSLFWYQQALGQGPEFLTYFQNEAQLDKSGLPSDRFFAERPEGSVSTLKIQRTQQEDSAVYLCASNPRGNPGELFFGEGSRLTVL.

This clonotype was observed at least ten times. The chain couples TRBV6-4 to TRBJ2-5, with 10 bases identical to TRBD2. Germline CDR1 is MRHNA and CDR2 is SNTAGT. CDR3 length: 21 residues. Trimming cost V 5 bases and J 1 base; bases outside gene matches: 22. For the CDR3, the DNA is TGTGCCAGCAGTACCTCACCTCCCAGCGGGAGGGACCGCGAGTTCCAAGAGACCCAGTACTTC. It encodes CASSTSPPSGRDREFQETQYF.